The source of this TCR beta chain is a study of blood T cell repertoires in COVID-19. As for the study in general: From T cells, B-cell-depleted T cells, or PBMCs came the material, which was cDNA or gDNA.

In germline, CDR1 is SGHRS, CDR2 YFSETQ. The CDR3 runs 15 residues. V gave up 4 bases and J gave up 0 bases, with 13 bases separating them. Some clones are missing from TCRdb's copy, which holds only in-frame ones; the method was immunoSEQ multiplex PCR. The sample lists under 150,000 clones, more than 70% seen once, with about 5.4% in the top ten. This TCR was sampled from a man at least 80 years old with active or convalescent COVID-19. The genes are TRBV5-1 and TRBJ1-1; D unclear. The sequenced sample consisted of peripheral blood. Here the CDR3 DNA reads TGCGCCAGCAGCCCTGGGGAGCCCATGAACACTGAAGCTTTCTTT. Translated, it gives CASSPGEPMNTEAFF.